A single sample gave rise to the 27 T cell receptor beta chains below, sequenced in a study of T-cell reconstitution after alpha-beta-depleted transplantation in children. During its preparation, the TCRbeta library received unique molecular identifiers. From the PCR reads, TCRdb called clonotypes with MiXCR, one entry per CDR3 protein. The profile shows about 350,000 distinct CDR3 sequences, roughly 14% of them singletons. The specimen was PBMCs, collected from the stem cell graft. All receptors derive from a human donor who donated a stem cell graft to a child with Fanconi anemia.

This clonotype was counted only a few times. The CDR3 protein is CSVELSGAYNEQFF. The CDR3 bases are TGCAGCGTTGAGTTATCGGGAGCCTACAATGAGCAGTTCTTC. The chain combines TRBV29-1 with TRBJ2-1, with D possibly matching TRBD2 (6 bases). This CDR3 is built from 14 residues. The germline V gene encodes CDR1 SQVTM and CDR2 ANQGSEA. The ends were cut back, 3 bases at V and 2 bases at J, with 11 bases in the middle.

The CDR3 loop is CASSEALGQPQHF. The CDR3 region has the DNA TGTGCCAGCAGTGAAGCGCTAGGTCAGCCCCAGCATTTT. The V gene is TRBV6-1, the J gene TRBJ1-5; D is undetermined. The CDR3 contains 13 residues. With 0 bases removed from V and 6 bases from J, the gap between germline ends came to 6 bases. CDR1 MNHNS and CDR2 SASEGT come from the germline V gene.

This clonotype has only a few counts. The V call is TRBV7-8, the J call TRBJ2-1, with 8 bases identical to TRBD1. This CDR3 contains 17 residues. The V gene's germline CDR1 is SGHVS and CDR2 FQNEAQ. After removal of 4 bases from V and 9 bases from J, the junction contained 17 bases not matched to a gene. The CDR3 sequence is CASSSPPDRERMGEQFF. The CDR3 nucleotides read TGTGCCAGCAGCTCCCCCCCGGACAGGGAAAGAATGGGTGAGCAGTTCTTC.

This clonotype was detected ten times or more. J is TRBJ2-7 and V is TRBV5-1; D might be TRBD1 or TRBD2, each matching 5 bases. Trimming shortened V by 0 bases and J by 5 bases, and 9 bases separated the two germline ends. Germline assignment: CDR1 SGHRS and CDR2 YFSETQ. This CDR3 comprises 13 residues. Written as DNA, the CDR3 is TGCGCCAGCAGCTTGGGAGGGGCCAACGAGCAGTACGTC. Translation gives CASSLGGANEQYV.

The chain combines TRBV30 with TRBJ1-2; D uncertain. In germline, CDR1 is GTSNPN, CDR2 SVGIG (reference sequence). V gave up 6 bases and J gave up 5 bases, with 16 bases separating them. The CDR3 extends over 13 amino acids. In DNA, the CDR3 is TGTGCCTGCTCCATCGGACGGGTTTATGGCTACACCTTC. This sequence encodes CACSIGRVYGYTF.

At least ten counts were recorded for this clonotype. CDR3 bases: TGTGCCAGCAGCTTGGTTGGGGGCATGAACACTGAAGCTTTCTTT. It encodes CASSLVGGMNTEAFF. The genes are TRBV5-5 and TRBJ1-1, with a tentative D call TRBD1 (6 bases). With 0 bases removed from V and 0 bases from J, the gap between germline ends came to 9 bases. The CDR3 is 15 residues long. Germline V gene lookup returns CDR1 SGHKS and CDR2 YYEKEE (reference sequence).

This clonotype showed up many times. The chain carries TRBV12-3 or TRBV12-4 and TRBJ2-2, with unresolved D. The CDR3 extends over 13 amino acids. V shed 7 bases and J shed 4 bases, with 10 bases lying between them. CDR3 in amino acids: CASTPMGTGELFF. The CDR3 region has the DNA TGTGCCAGCACCCCTATGGGCACCGGGGAGCTGTTTTTT.

This clonotype has a single count. The V call is TRBV13, the J call TRBJ1-1; unclear D gene. Trimming took off 5 bases at V and 2 bases at J, with 18 bases between the two ends. Germline CDR1 and CDR2: PRHDT and FYEKMQ (reference sequence). The CDR3 sequence is 16 residues long. CDR3 sequence: CASSPPRVLLNTEAFF. The CDR3 DNA sequence: TGTGCCAGCAGCCCTCCCCGGGTCCTTCTAAACACTGAAGCTTTCTTT.

Ten or more counts support this clonotype. V is TRBV6-5 and J is TRBJ2-7; TRBD1 is a possible D gene (5 bases). Germline CDR1 and CDR2: MNHEY and SVGAGI. Trimming cost V 0 bases and J 3 bases, with 12 bases left between them. The CDR3 runs 15 residues. CDR3 in DNA: TGTGCCAGCAGTTACTCGGAAGGGGCAGTCTACGAGCAGTACTTC. It encodes CASSYSEGAVYEQYF.

This chain joins TRBV3-1 and TRBJ1-3; 12 nucleotides match TRBD1. Germline CDR1 reads LGHDT; CDR2 reads YNNKEL (reference sequence). The CDR3 covers 15 residues. The V segment lost 4 bases and the J segment 8 bases; nucleotides outside the gene matches: 6. CDR3 bases: TGTGCCAGCAGCCCTATGGGACAGGGGGCATACACCATATATTTT. It encodes CASSPMGQGAYTIYF.

This clonotype came up many times. This sequence joins TRBV11-1 and TRBJ2-2; 8 nucleotides agree with TRBD2. Germline V CDR1 and CDR2: SGHAT, FQDESV (reference sequence). V trimming: 4 bases; J trimming: 4 bases; junction bases outside the gene matches: 5. The CDR3 contains 15 residues. The DNA for the CDR3 is TGTGCCAGCAGCTCCCTAGCGGGTTTCACCGGGGAGCTGTTTTTT. Translation: CASSSLAGFTGELFF.

This chain uses TRBV7-2 with TRBJ1-5; D is unresolved. V dropped 5 bases and J dropped 3 bases, with 14 bases sitting between them. CDR1 is SGHTA, CDR2 FQGNSA, per germline. The CDR3 runs to 15 residues. For the CDR3, the DNA is TGTGCCAGCAGCCGCAAGGCTGGGGACAATCAGCCCCAGCATTTT. Translating gives CASSRKAGDNQPQHF.

In this sample, this clonotype turned up a few times. This chain links TRBV20-1 with TRBJ2-3; tentative D call: TRBD2 (5 bases). CDR3 size: 16 residues. Deletions cut 0 bases from V and 0 bases from J, with 13 bases between. Germline V gene sequence: CDR1 DFQATT, CDR2 SNEGSKA (reference sequence). CDR3 region: CSARDLRRTSTDTQYF. CDR3 bases: TGCAGTGCTAGAGATTTAAGGCGGACTAGCACAGATACGCAGTATTTT.

V is TRBV2 and J is TRBJ2-3, with D unclear. V lost 7 bases and J 5 bases, leaving 13 bases between the germline ends. The CDR3 length is 13 residues. Germline CDR1 and CDR2: SNHLY and FYNNEI. CDR3 in DNA: TGTGCCAGCACCCCCTGGGGTTTAGATACGCAGTATTTT. Encoded protein: CASTPWGLDTQYF.

This clonotype appeared a few times. The V gene is TRBV28, the J gene TRBJ2-5; D gene uncertain. The CDR3 length is 13 residues. V shed 7 bases and J shed 0 bases, with 9 bases lying between them. The germline CDR1 and CDR2 sequences are MDHEN and SYDVKM. CDR3 sequence (DNA): TGTGCCAGCATGAAGGTAAACCAAGAGACCCAGTACTTC. Protein sequence: CASMKVNQETQYF.

V is TRBV7-6 and J is TRBJ1-4, with D unresolved. There are 14 residues in the CDR3. V was shortened by 1 base and J by 4 bases, with 7 bases between the two germline ends. Germline V gene data show CDR1 as SGHVS and CDR2 as FNYEAQ. This CDR3 is CASSLGSGNEKLFF. The CDR3 bases are TGTGCCAGCAGCTTAGGCAGTGGTAATGAAAAACTGTTTTTT.

The chain employs TRBV30 and TRBJ1-5, with D unclear. This CDR3 spans 12 amino acids. Germline CDR1 reads GTSNPN; CDR2 reads SVGIG (reference sequence). The V end lost 0 bases, the J end lost 4 bases, and 4 bases lay between the germline ends. CDR3 in DNA: TGTGCCTGGAGTGTACAAAATCAGCCCCAGCATTTT. Translated, it gives CAWSVQNQPQHF.

This clonotype was found a few times. The rearrangement joins TRBV15 to TRBJ2-2, with no clear D. There are 16 residues in the CDR3. The germline CDR1 and CDR2 sequences are LNHNV and YYDKDF (reference sequence). V gave up 0 bases and J gave up 3 bases, with 11 bases separating them. CDR3 sequence (DNA): TGTGCCACCAGCAGAGATCAGAGCTTTTACACCGGGGAGCTGTTTTTT. It encodes CATSRDQSFYTGELFF.

This clonotype was observed at least ten times. The rearrangement links TRBV12-3 or TRBV12-4 to TRBJ1-2, with 9 bases that match TRBD1. The CDR3 has 13 amino acids. V lost 8 bases, J lost 8 bases, and 9 bases stayed unmatched. As DNA, the CDR3 is TGTGCCAGCTCTCCGGGACAGGGAAACGGCTACACCTTC. Translating it yields CASSPGQGNGYTF.

This chain connects TRBV5-1 to TRBJ2-1; D is ambiguous. The ends were cut back, 2 bases at V and 5 bases at J, with 8 bases in the middle. The germline V gene has CDR1 SGHRS and CDR2 YFSETQ. This CDR3 is 13 amino acids long. CDR3 nucleotides: TGCGCCAGCAGCTTAACCGATGACAATGAGCAGTTCTTC. This sequence encodes CASSLTDDNEQFF.

This clonotype was picked up many times. The V call is TRBV27, the J call TRBJ1-2; no clear D. Germline V gene sequence: CDR1 MNHEY, CDR2 SMNVEV (reference sequence). V lost 3 bases and J lost 1, with 0 bases in between. This CDR3 contains 11 residues. The CDR3 reads CASSFNYGYTF. In DNA form, the CDR3 reads TGTGCCAGCAGTTTTAACTATGGCTACACCTTC.

The V gene is TRBV6-6, the J gene TRBJ2-4; 7 positions match TRBD1. The V segment lost 4 bases and the J segment 7 bases; nucleotides outside the gene matches: 4. CDR1 is MNHNY, CDR2 SVGAGI, per germline (reference sequence). The CDR3 loop spans 13 amino acids. The CDR3 protein is CASSWDRRNIQYF. In nucleotides, the CDR3 is TGTGCCAGCAGTTGGGACAGACGGAACATTCAGTACTTC.

This clonotype was counted many times. This rearrangement joins TRBV6-5 to TRBJ2-7, with a tentative D call TRBD1 (6 bases). Trimming took off 4 bases at V and 0 bases at J, with 13 bases between the two ends. The germline gives CDR1 MNHEY, CDR2 SVGAGI. CDR3 length: 15 residues. This CDR3 is CASSSDRTSSYEQYF. In DNA, the CDR3 is TGTGCCAGCAGTTCGGACAGAACAAGCTCCTACGAGCAGTACTTC.

V usage is TRBV6-5 and J usage is TRBJ1-1; D unclear. Per germline, CDR1 MNHEY and CDR2 SVGAGI. CDR3 length: 14 amino acids. V gave up 0 bases and J gave up 5 bases, with 10 bases separating them. In DNA, the CDR3 is TGTGCCAGCAGTTACTCGAGGCCTATAACTGAAGCTTTCTTT. This codes for CASSYSRPITEAFF.

This chain links TRBV14 with TRBJ2-1; no firm D call. Trimming took off 1 base at V and 12 bases at J, with 10 bases between the two ends. The CDR3 has 12 residues. CDR1 SGHDN and CDR2 FVKESK come from the germline V gene. CDR3: CASSQGGLAQFF. In DNA, the CDR3 is TGTGCCAGCAGCCAAGGAGGTCTTGCGCAGTTCTTC. The variable domain in full, with the rest retrieved from reference TRBV14 and TRBJ2-1, is EAGVTQFPSHSVIEKGQTVTLRCDPISGHDNLYWYRRVMGKEIKFLLHFVKESKQDESGMPNNRFLAERTGGTYSTLKVQPAELEDSGVYFCASSQGGLAQFFGPGTRLTVL.

This clonotype was recorded many times. This rearrangement joins TRBV11-2 to TRBJ2-1, with D perhaps being TRBD1 or TRBD2 (5 bases each). The V end was cut by 1 base, the J end by 2 bases, with 9 bases between. Germline CDR1 and CDR2: SGHAT and FQNNGV. This CDR3 region has 15 residues. The CDR3 here is CASSLAPGPYNEQFF. As DNA, the CDR3 is TGTGCCAGCAGCTTAGCCCCGGGACCCTACAATGAGCAGTTCTTC.

Only a few counts were recorded for this clonotype. V usage is TRBV6-2 or TRBV6-3 and J usage is TRBJ2-7; 9 nucleotides agree with TRBD1. There are 13 residues in the CDR3. Germline V gene data show CDR1 as MNHEY and CDR2 as SVGEGT. V gave up 5 bases and J gave up 9 bases; unmatched junction bases: 8. CDR3 bases: TGTGCCAGCAGTGACGACAGGGGGGAAAGGCAGTACGTC. Amino acids: CASSDDRGERQYV.